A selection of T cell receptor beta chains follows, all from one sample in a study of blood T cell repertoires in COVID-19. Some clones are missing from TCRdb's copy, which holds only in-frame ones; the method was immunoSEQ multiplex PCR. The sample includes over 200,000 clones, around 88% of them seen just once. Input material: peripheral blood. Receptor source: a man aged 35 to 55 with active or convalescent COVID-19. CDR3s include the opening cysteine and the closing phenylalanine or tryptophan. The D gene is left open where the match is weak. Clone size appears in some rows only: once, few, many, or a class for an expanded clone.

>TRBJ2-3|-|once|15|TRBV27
TGTGCCAGCAGCCTGAACAGGGTTCTCACAGATACGCAGTATTTT
CASSLNRVLTDTQYF
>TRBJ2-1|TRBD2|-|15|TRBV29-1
TGCAGCGTGGAAGCGGGGACTAGCTCCTACAATGAGCAGTTCTTC
CSVEAGTSSYNEQFF
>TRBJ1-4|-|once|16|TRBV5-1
TGCGCCAGCAGCAAGGGACTCGGTGCAACTAATGAAAAACTGTTTTTT
CASSKGLGATNEKLFF
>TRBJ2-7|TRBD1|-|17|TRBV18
TGTGCCAGCTCACCTACCGGGACAGGGGCTATCTCCTACGAGCAGTACTTC
CASSPTGTGAISYEQYF
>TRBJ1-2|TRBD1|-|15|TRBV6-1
TGTGCCAGCAGTGAAGCGTACAGGGGGCGAGGAGGCTACACCTTC
CASSEAYRGRGGYTF
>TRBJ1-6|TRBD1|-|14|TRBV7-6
TGTGCCAGCAGCCCGGGACAGGGGAACTCACCCCTCCACTTT
CASSPGQGNSPLHF
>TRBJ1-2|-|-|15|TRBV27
TGTGCCAGCGGGGCGGGCGAGGGCAGGGGTTTTGGCTACACCTTC
CASGAGEGRGFGYTF
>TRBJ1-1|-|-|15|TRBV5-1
TGCGCCAGCAGGCGCGCCGCGAGCGTCGACACTGAAGCTTTCTTT
CASRRAASVDTEAFF
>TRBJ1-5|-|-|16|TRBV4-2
TGTGCCAGCAGCCAAGAGCCCGGGTATAGTCATCAGCCCCAGCATTTT
CASSQEPGYSHQPQHF
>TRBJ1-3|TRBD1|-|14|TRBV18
TGTGCCAGCACAGGGGACAAACATCGAAACACCATATATTTT
CASTGDKHRNTIYF
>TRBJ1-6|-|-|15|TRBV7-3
TGTGCCAGCAGCTTTAGCCGCGGGGGGAATTCACCCCTCCACTTT
CASSFSRGGNSPLHF
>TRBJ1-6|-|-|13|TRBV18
TGTGCCAGCTCACCAGGGGCCGGGTCACCCCTCCACTTT
CASSPGAGSPLHF
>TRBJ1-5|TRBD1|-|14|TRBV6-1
TGTGCCAGCAACCCGACAGGGACCAATCAGCCCCAGCATTTT
CASNPTGTNQPQHF
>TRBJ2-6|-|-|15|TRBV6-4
TGTGCCAGCAGTGACTCCAGCTCTGGGGCCAACGTCCTGACTTTC
CASSDSSSGANVLTF
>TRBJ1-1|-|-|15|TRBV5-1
TGCGCCAGCAGCTCCCCCGGTGGGGGGGACACTGAAGCTTTCTTT
CASSSPGGGDTEAFF
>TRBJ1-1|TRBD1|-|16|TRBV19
TGTGCCAGTAGAACCGGGACAGAGAGAGCTTACACTGAAGCTTTCTTT
CASRTGTERAYTEAFF
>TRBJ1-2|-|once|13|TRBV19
TGTGCCAGTAGTCCCAGGGTAGGCTATGGCTACACCTTC
CASSPRVGYGYTF
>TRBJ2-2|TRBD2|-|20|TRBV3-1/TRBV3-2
TGTGCCAGCAGCCGTCGCCCGGGACTAGCGGGGGACGGGAACACCGGGGAGCTGTTTTTT
CASSRRPGLAGDGNTGELFF
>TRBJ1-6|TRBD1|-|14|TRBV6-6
TGTGCCAGCAGTTTGACAGGGTCCAATTCACCCCTCCACTTT
CASSLTGSNSPLHF
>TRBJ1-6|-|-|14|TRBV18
TGTGCCAGCTCACGTCAGGGAGGAAATTCACCCCTCCACTTT
CASSRQGGNSPLHF
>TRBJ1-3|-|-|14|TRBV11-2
TGTGCCAGCAGAACCGGGACTCCTGTGAACACCATATATTTT
CASRTGTPVNTIYF
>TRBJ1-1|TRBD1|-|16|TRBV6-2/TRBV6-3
TGTGCCAGCAGTCTAACACCGGGACAGGGGAACACTGAAGCTTTCTTT
CASSLTPGQGNTEAFF
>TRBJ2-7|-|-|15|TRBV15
TGTGCCACCAGCAGAGATCAGACAGTCTCCTACGAGCAGTACTTC
CATSRDQTVSYEQYF
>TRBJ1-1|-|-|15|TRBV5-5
TGTGCCAGCAGCTTTACCCCGGGATTGAACACTGAAGCTTTCTTT
CASSFTPGLNTEAFF
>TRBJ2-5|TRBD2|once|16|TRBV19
TGTGCCAGTAGTTTTTCTGGGGTAGCGGGGGAAGAGACCCAGTACTTC
CASSFSGVAGEETQYF
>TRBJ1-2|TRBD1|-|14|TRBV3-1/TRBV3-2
TGTGCCAGCAGCCAGCAGGACAGGGCCAGAGGCTACACCTTC
CASSQQDRARGYTF
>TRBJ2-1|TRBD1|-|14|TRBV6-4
TGTGCCAGCAGCCGGGGCGGACAGGCCAATGAGCAGTTCTTC
CASSRGGQANEQFF
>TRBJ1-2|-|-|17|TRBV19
TGTGCCAGTAGTACCCTGACCGCGGACAGTCTCCTTCGTGGCTACACCTTC
CASSTLTADSLLRGYTF
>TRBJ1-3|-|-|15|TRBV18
TGTGCCAGCTCTTACTCGAAACCGCCTGGAAACACCATATATTTT
CASSYSKPPGNTIYF
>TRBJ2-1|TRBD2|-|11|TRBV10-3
TGTGCCATCAGTGAAACGGGAGGGCAGTTCTTC
CAISETGGQFF
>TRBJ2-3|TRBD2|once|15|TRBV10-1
TGCGCCAGCAGTGAGTCCGGCGGGAGGACAGATACGCAGTATTTT
CASSESGGRTDTQYF
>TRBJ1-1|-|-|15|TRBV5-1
TGCGCCAGCAGCGTAGACGAAGGGGGTGGCACTGAAGCTTTCTTT
CASSVDEGGGTEAFF
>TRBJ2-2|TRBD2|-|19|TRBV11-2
TGTGCCAGCAGCTTGGGTGACTTCGGACTAGCGGTGAACACCGGGGAGCTGTTTTTT
CASSLGDFGLAVNTGELFF
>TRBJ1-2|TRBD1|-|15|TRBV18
TGTGCCAGCTCACCACCGACAGGGGTATCCTATGGCTACACCTTC
CASSPPTGVSYGYTF
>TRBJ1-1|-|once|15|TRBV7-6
TGTGCCAGCAGCTCGGGGCCGGGGGAGGACACTGAAGCTTTCTTT
CASSSGPGEDTEAFF
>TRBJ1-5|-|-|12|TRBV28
TGTGCCAGCAGCACAGCGGATCAGCCCCAGCATTTT
CASSTADQPQHF
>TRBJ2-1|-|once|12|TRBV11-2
TGTGCCAGCAGCTTAGCGCGCCGTGAGCAGTTCTTC
CASSLARREQFF
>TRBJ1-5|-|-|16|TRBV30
TGTGCCTGGAGTGAAATAGGCCGATCGGGGAATCAGCCCCAGCATTTT
CAWSEIGRSGNQPQHF
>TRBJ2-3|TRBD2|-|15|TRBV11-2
TGTGCCAGCAGCAAACCGGGGGGGAGCACAGATACGCAGTATTTT
CASSKPGGSTDTQYF
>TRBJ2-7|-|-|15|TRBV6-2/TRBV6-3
TGTGCCAGCAGTCCCGCTTGGGACACTTCATACGAGCAGTACTTC
CASSPAWDTSYEQYF
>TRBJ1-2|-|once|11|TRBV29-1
TGCAGCGCCCGGGACACGGATGGCTACACCTTC
CSARDTDGYTF
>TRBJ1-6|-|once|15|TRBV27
TGTGCCAGCAGCCTCACACCATACTATAATTCACCCCTCCACTTT
CASSLTPYYNSPLHF
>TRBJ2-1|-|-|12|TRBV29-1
TGCAGCGTTGAAGAGGTCGGGTACGAGCAGTTCTTC
CSVEEVGYEQFF
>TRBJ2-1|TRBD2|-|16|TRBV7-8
TGTGCCAGCAGCTGGTCCAGCGGGTGGGGGGGCAATGAGCAGTTCTTC
CASSWSSGWGGNEQFF
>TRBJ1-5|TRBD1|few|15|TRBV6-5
TGTGCCAGCAGGGCACTGACAGGGGCCAATCAGCCCCAGCATTTT
CASRALTGANQPQHF
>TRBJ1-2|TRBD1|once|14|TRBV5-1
TGCGCCAGCAGCTCAGGACAGGGGGCTTACGGCTACACCTTC
CASSSGQGAYGYTF
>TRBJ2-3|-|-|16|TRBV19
TGTGCCAGTAGTATAGTTCACTTACCCAACCCCGATACGCAGTATTTT
CASSIVHLPNPDTQYF
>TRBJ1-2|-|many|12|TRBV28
TGTGCCAGCAGTTCCCGTTTCTATGGCTACACCTTC
CASSSRFYGYTF
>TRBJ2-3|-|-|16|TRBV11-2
TGTGCCAGCAGCCCAGGGCAAAACCGGGGGAAACATACGCAGTATTTT
CASSPGQNRGKHTQYF
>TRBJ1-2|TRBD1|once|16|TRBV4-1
TGCGCCAGCAGCCAGGATCAGACAGGGTCTAACTATGGCTACACCTTC
CASSQDQTGSNYGYTF
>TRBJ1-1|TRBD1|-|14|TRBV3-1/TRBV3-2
TGTGCCAGCAGTCCGACGACAGGGAGGACTGAAGCTTTCTTT
CASSPTTGRTEAFF
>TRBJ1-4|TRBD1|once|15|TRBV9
TGTGCCAGCAGCGTGGGGGGACAGGGTAATGAAAAACTGTTTTTT
CASSVGGQGNEKLFF